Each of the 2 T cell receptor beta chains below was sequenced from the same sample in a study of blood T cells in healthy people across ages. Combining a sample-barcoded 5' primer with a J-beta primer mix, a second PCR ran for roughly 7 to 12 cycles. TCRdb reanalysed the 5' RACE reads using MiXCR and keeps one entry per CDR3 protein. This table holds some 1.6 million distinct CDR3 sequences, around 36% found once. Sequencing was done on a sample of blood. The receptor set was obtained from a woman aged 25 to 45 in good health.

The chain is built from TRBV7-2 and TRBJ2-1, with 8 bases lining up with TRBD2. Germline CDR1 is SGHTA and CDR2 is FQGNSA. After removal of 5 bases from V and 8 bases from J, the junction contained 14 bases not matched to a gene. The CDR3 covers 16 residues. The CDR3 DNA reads TGTGCCAGCAGCGATCCCCGGGGGGCGGGGGGATATGAGCAGTTCTTC. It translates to CASSDPRGAGGYEQFF.

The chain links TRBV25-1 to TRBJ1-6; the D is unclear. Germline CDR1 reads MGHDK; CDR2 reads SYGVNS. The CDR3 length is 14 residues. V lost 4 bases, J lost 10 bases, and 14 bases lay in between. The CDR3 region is CASSGRGSASPLHF. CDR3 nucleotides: TGTGCCAGCAGTGGCCGGGGTTCGGCATCACCCCTCCACTTT. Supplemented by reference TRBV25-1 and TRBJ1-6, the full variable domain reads EADIYQTPRYLVIGTGKKITLECSQTMGHDKMYWYQQDPGMELHLIHYSYGVNSTEKGDLSSESTVSRIRTEHFPLTLESARPSHTSQYLCASSGRGSASPLHFGNGTRLTVT.